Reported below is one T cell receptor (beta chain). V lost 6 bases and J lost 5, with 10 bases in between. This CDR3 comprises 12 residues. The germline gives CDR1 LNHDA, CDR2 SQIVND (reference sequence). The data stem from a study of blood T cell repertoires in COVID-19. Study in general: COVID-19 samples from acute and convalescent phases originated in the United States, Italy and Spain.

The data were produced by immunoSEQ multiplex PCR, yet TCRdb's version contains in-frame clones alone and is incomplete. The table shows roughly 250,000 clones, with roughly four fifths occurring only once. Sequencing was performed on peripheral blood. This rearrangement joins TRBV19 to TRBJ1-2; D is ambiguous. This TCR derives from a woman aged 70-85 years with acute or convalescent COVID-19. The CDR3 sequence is CASRERGYGYTF. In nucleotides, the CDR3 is TGTGCCAGTAGGGAAAGAGGGTATGGCTACACCTTC.